This TCR beta chain stems from a study of graft-versus-host responses after intestinal transplantation. Study observations and caveats: Early HvG declines after transplant were associated with peak circulating GvH clone levels.

The CDR3 covers 17 residues. The germline V and J ends were trimmed by 1 base and 2 bases, with 16 bases remaining between them. The germline CDR1 and CDR2 sequences are SGHVS and FNYEAQ. A word on this clone: The antigen remains undetermined.

Profiled with immunoSEQ multiplex PCR; TCRdb holds only in-frame clones, not every one. The sample includes roughly 90,000 clones, about 90% of them seen just once. The chain combines TRBV7-6 with TRBJ2-3; D is uncertain. This receptor was identified in a human donor who received an intestinal transplant. Source: unstimulated CD8+ T cells sorted from spleen or lymph node cells, taken before intestinal transplant. CDR3 coding DNA: TGTGCCAGCAGCTTAGGTTTCTTTTGGTCCCCCACAGATACGCAGTATTTT. Its translation is CASSLGFFWSPTDTQYF.